Listed below are T cell receptor beta chains from one sample, sequenced in a study of cytotoxic CD8 clonotypes in ibrutinib-treated CLL. Profiling relied on immunoSEQ multiplex PCR, and the TCRdb table lists in-frame clones only, not all of them. Of 200,000 to 250,000 clones in the sample, 79% were seen once. The sequenced sample was PBMCs, obtained after 12 months of ibrutinib treatment. These receptors were collected from a human donor with chronic lymphocytic leukemia. The CDR3 runs from the conserved cysteine through the conserved F or W. D genes are given only for firm matches. A clone size is listed for some rows: how often the clone was seen (once, few, many), or a class if it is expanded.

.	TRBV5-1	.	TRBJ2-1	TGCGCCAGCAGCTTGGGCCTTAGCCCCTCAAATGAGCAGTTCTTC	CASSLGLSPSNEQFF
few	TRBV15	.	TRBJ2-1	TGTGCCACCAGCATTAGCGTTGGGATCAATGAGCAGTTCTTC	CATSISVGINEQFF
.	TRBV5-4	.	TRBJ1-1	TGTGCCAGCAGCTTAGATGGGGCAGGCACTGAAGCTTTCTTT	CASSLDGAGTEAFF
.	TRBV7-8	.	TRBJ1-1	TGTGCCAGCAGCCGAGACGCGAACACTGAAGCTTTCTTT	CASSRDANTEAFF
.	TRBV29-1	.	TRBJ2-3	TGCAGCGTTGAAGATCGGCAGGGGGGGAAGGATACGCAGTATTTT	CSVEDRQGGKDTQYF
.	TRBV5-4	.	TRBJ2-3	TGTGCCAGCAGCTCCCAGGGGAGCACAGATACGCAGTATTTT	CASSSQGSTDTQYF
.	TRBV10-3	.	TRBJ2-5	TGTGCCATCGTAAGGACTCCGCAAGAGACCCAGTACTTC	CAIVRTPQETQYF
.	TRBV5-4	.	TRBJ2-1	TGTGCCAGCAGCCACCCCACGGCCTACAAAGGTGGGAATGAGCAGTTCTTC	CASSHPTAYKGGNEQFF
once	TRBV27	TRBD1	TRBJ1-4	TGTGCCAGCAGTGCCGGGACAGGGGGTCTTTGGAATGAAAAACTGTTTTTT	CASSAGTGGLWNEKLFF
.	TRBV5-1	.	TRBJ1-2	TGCGCCAGCAGCTTTGGGCTCAACTATGGCTACACCTTC	CASSFGLNYGYTF
.	TRBV5-4	TRBD1	TRBJ1-2	TGTGCCAGCAGCTTGGCCATCGGACAGGGAGATGGCTACACCTTC	CASSLAIGQGDGYTF
few	TRBV7-8	TRBD2	TRBJ2-1	TGTGCCAGCAGCTCCCCTAAGGGGAGGGATGAGCAGTTCTTC	CASSSPKGRDEQFF
once	TRBV5-4	TRBD2	TRBJ2-5	TGTGCCAGCAGGCGAACTAGCGGGGCACAAGAGACCCAGTACTTC	CASRRTSGAQETQYF
.	TRBV5-1	.	TRBJ2-2	TGCGCCAGCAGCGATGGCAGCTCGAACACCGGGGAGCTGTTTTTT	CASSDGSSNTGELFF
.	TRBV4-2	.	TRBJ1-5	TGTGCCAGCAGCCAAGAAGGGGTAAGCAATCAGCCCCAGCATTTT	CASSQEGVSNQPQHF
.	TRBV19	TRBD1	TRBJ2-1	TGTGCCAGTAGTATCCGGGACAGGGGTGTTTATGAGCAGTTCTTC	CASSIRDRGVYEQFF
few	TRBV30	.	TRBJ2-1	TGTGCTGCGCAGGACAGCTCCTACAATGAGCAGTTCTTC	CAAQDSSYNEQFF
.	TRBV6-5	.	TRBJ2-2	TGTGCCAGCACCAGAGACGCCTACGGGGAGCTGTTTTTT	CASTRDAYGELFF
once	TRBV2	.	TRBJ2-1	TGTGCCAGCAGTGAACAGAGGTCCTACAATGAGCAGTTCTTC	CASSEQRSYNEQFF
.	TRBV7-9	.	TRBJ2-7	TGTGCCAGCAGCCATTATGACAGCCTGGTACCTTACGAGCAGTACTTC	CASSHYDSLVPYEQYF
.	TRBV27	.	TRBJ2-7	TGTGCCAGCATTTTTCCTTGTCATGGCTACGAGCAGTACTTC	CASIFPCHGYEQYF
.	TRBV19	.	TRBJ1-1	TGTGCCAGTAGCACCCACGGGGCTAACACTGAAGCTTTCTTT	CASSTHGANTEAFF
few	TRBV6-1	.	TRBJ1-5	TGTGCCAGCAGTGAACAGGACATGATGAATCAGCCCCAGCATTTT	CASSEQDMMNQPQHF
.	TRBV2	TRBD1	TRBJ2-7	TGTGCCAGCAGAGCGGGACAGGGCAACGACGAGCAGTACTTC	CASRAGQGNDEQYF
few	TRBV25-1	.	TRBJ2-2	TGTGCCAGCAGTGAATACGAGGGAACCGGGGAGCTGTTTTTT	CASSEYEGTGELFF
.	TRBV11-3	.	TRBJ1-5	TGTGCCAGCAGCCCTCCCCCGATCGGGCAGGGCCGCAATCAGCCCCAGCATTTT	CASSPPPIGQGRNQPQHF
.	TRBV18	.	TRBJ2-2	TGTGCCAGCTCACCAGGGGTTGCCGGGAACACCGGGGAGCTGTTTTTT	CASSPGVAGNTGELFF
.	TRBV30	.	TRBJ2-6	TGTGCCTGGAGTAAGGGGGACACACCACTATCTGGGGCCAACGTCCTGACTTTC	CAWSKGDTPLSGANVLTF
.	TRBV5-1	.	TRBJ2-4	TGCGCCAGCAGCTTGGCGCCAGGGTCCAGCATTCAGTACTTC	CASSLAPGSSIQYF
.	TRBV5-1	TRBD1	TRBJ1-6	TGCGCCAGCAGCCCCGGGACAGATAATTCACCCCTCCACTTT	CASSPGTDNSPLHF
.	TRBV15	TRBD2	TRBJ2-1	TGTGCCACCAGCTTACGGACTAGCGGGAGCTCCTACAATGAGCAGTTCTTC	CATSLRTSGSSYNEQFF
.	TRBV5-1	.	TRBJ1-1	TGCGCCAGCAGCTTGGTGCAGTCGAACACTGAAGCTTTCTTT	CASSLVQSNTEAFF
few	TRBV28	.	TRBJ2-5	TGTGCCACCCAACACTGGACGGCTGAGACCCAGTACTTC	CATQHWTAETQYF
.	TRBV19	.	TRBJ2-3	TGTGCCAGTAGTATTTCCGCAGGTGGGTGGAAAGATACGCAGTATTTT	CASSISAGGWKDTQYF
once	TRBV5-1	.	TRBJ2-5	TGCGCCAGCCAGAGGGCAGGGGACCCAGGAGAGACCCAGTACTTC	CASQRAGDPGETQYF
.	TRBV7-9	TRBD1	TRBJ2-3	TGTGCCAGCAGCGACTGGGACAGGTACACAGATACGCAGTATTTT	CASSDWDRYTDTQYF
.	TRBV18	.	TRBJ1-2	TGTGCCAGCTCACCACCGTCCGGGGTGGGTTATGGCTACACCTTC	CASSPPSGVGYGYTF
.	TRBV2	.	TRBJ1-1	TGTGCCAGCATGGACCCGGGACAGAACACTGAAGCTTTCTTT	CASMDPGQNTEAFF
.	TRBV28	.	TRBJ1-2	TGTGCCGCCCAGGGCTTAGGGGTTGGAGGCGGCGGCTACACCTTC	CAAQGLGVGGGGYTF
.	TRBV9	.	TRBJ2-7	TGTGCCAGCAGCCCCCCGGGCCCAGCCGCCTACGAGCAGTACTTC	CASSPPGPAAYEQYF
.	TRBV9	.	TRBJ1-4	TGTGCCAGCAGCGCCCCCTCCTCAACTAATGAAAAACTGTTTTTT	CASSAPSSTNEKLFF
.	TRBV15	.	TRBJ1-4	TGTGCCACCAGCACTCCAGACCTCCTCGGGACCGCTCCTGAAAAACTGTTTTTT	CATSTPDLLGTAPEKLFF
.	TRBV6-1	.	TRBJ1-1	TGTGCCAGCAGTGCGAATCGGGACGGGAACACTGAAGCTTTCTTT	CASSANRDGNTEAFF
.	TRBV5-6	.	TRBJ1-2	TGTGCCAGCAGTGATAATTTTGGATCTGGCTACACCTTC	CASSDNFGSGYTF
few	TRBV13	.	TRBJ2-7	TGTGCCAGCAGCTTGACCACCTACGAGCAGTACTTC	CASSLTTYEQYF
.	TRBV5-1	TRBD1	TRBJ1-1	TGCGCCAGCAGCTTGCCTCGACAGGGGAGCACTGAAGCTTTCTTT	CASSLPRQGSTEAFF
.	TRBV6-5	.	TRBJ2-6	TGTGCCAGCTCTGTTGGGGCCAACGTCCTGACTTTC	CASSVGANVLTF
.	TRBV27	.	TRBJ2-2	TGTGCCAGCAGTTTATCGGGGCCCGCGGACACCGGGGAGCTGTTTTTT	CASSLSGPADTGELFF
.	TRBV27	.	TRBJ2-7	TGTGCCAGCAGTTTATCGGCACAGACCTACGAGCAGTACTTC	CASSLSAQTYEQYF
once	TRBV28	.	TRBJ1-1	TGTGCCAGCAGTCCCTCATCTTACAGGGTCACTGAAGCTTTCTTT	CASSPSSYRVTEAFF
.	TRBV6-5	.	TRBJ1-4	TGTGCCAGCAGTTCTTACCTTGCAGGAGCGGAAAAACTGTTTTTT	CASSSYLAGAEKLFF
.	TRBV7-9	.	TRBJ1-5	TGTGCCAGCAGCGACGGAGGGGATCAGCCCCAGCATTTT	CASSDGGDQPQHF
.	TRBV7-7	.	TRBJ2-3	TGTGCTAGCAGCCCCTGGATGAGCACAGATACGCAGTATTTT	CASSPWMSTDTQYF
.	TRBV11-2	.	TRBJ1-1	TGTGCCAGCAGCTTAGCCGTGGGGCGAGAAACTGAAGCTTTCTTT	CASSLAVGRETEAFF